The present TCR beta chain was sequenced within a study of T cell responses to AZD1222 COVID-19 vaccine. Study-level findings and limits: Receipt of two AZD1222 doses was followed by a rise in Spike-specific TCR breadth and depth.

Generated by immunoSEQ multiplex PCR, the TCRdb table keeps only in-frame clones and is missing some. This sample has 85,000 or so clones, with approximately 90% found just once. Note on this clone: Its specificity is not known.

Germline assignment: CDR1 SNHLY and CDR2 FYNNEI. The CDR3 is made up of 14 amino acids. V lost 4 bases to trimming and J lost 7 bases; unmatched junction nucleotides: 7. Sequenced material: peripheral blood, taken 28 days after the second AZD1222 dose. The origin of this receptor is an adult who received the AZD1222 COVID-19 vaccine. The chain joins TRBV2 to TRBJ1-5; 7 nucleotides align to TRBD1. CDR3 nucleotide sequence: TGTGCCAGCAGTGGCGAAACAGGGGTACAGCCCCAGCATTTT. It yields the protein CASSGETGVQPQHF.